This passage covers 5 T cell receptor beta chains from one sample sequenced in a study of T-cell memory formation after mild COVID-19. Each CDR3 protein gets one entry after TCRdb re-called the 5' RACE reads with MiXCR. The table records 210,000 or so distinct CDR3 sequences, 27% of them present only once. Specimen: PBMCs or a T cell subset sorted from them (not recorded which). Receptor source: an adult woman who had mild COVID-19 (a few samples of this study predate the infection). Cell type and time point are not known.

V and J are TRBV7-2 and TRBJ2-7; 8 nucleotides line up with TRBD2. V lost 7 bases to trimming and J lost 4 bases; unmatched junction nucleotides: 12. The CDR3 length is 15 residues. Germline CDR1 reads SGHTA; CDR2 reads FQGNSA. The CDR3 bases are TGTGCCAGCATCCTCCGAGCGGGGGCGGATTACGAGCAGTACTTC. Amino acids: CASILRAGADYEQYF.

This clonotype came up a few times. At one boundary the junction diverges from the germline segment, which might be a read error. This chain uses TRBV7-9 with TRBJ2-1; 11 bases are shared with TRBD2. CDR1 and CDR2 (germline): SEHNR, FQNEAQ (reference sequence). The CDR3 is 12 amino acids. CDR3 sequence reads: CASSLGTSGSLF. CDR3 nucleotide sequence: TGTGCCAGCAGCCTGGGTACTAGCGGGAGTCTCTTC. Based on the CDR3 plus reference TRBV7-9 and TRBJ2-1, the full variable domain is DTGVSQNPRHKITKRGQNVTFRCDPISEHNRLYWYRQTLGQGPEFLTYFQNEAQLEKSRLLSDRFSAERPKGSFSTLEIQRTEQGDSAMYLCASSLGTSGSLFGPGTRLTVL.

In its sample, this clonotype was seen a few times. The chain couples TRBV5-1 to TRBJ2-1; 12 nucleotides match TRBD2. Germline assignment: CDR1 SGHRS and CDR2 YFSETQ. The junction had 13 bases not matched to a gene; V was cut back by 4 bases and J by 5 bases. This CDR3 is built from 18 residues. As DNA, the CDR3 is TGCGCCAGCAGCCCTCGACTAGCGGGAGTCATATATCACAATGAGCAGTTCTTC. Its translation: CASSPRLAGVIYHNEQFF.

The gene calls are TRBV5-8 and TRBJ2-3; a weak D match, TRBD1 (6 bases). The CDR3 extends over 14 amino acids. The ends were cut back, 4 bases at V and 6 bases at J, with 15 bases in the middle. Germline loops: CDR1 SGHTS, CDR2 YDEGEE. The CDR3 region is CASSTTGNSDTQYF. The CDR3 region has the DNA TGTGCCAGCAGCACCACAGGGAATTCTGATACGCAGTATTTT.

The chain joins TRBV5-6 to TRBJ2-1, with 10 bases aligning to TRBD2. Losses at the gene ends were 0 bases for V and 6 bases for J; bases not matched to a gene: 6. CDR3 length equals 16 residues. From germline, CDR1 is SGHDT and CDR2 YYEEEE. CDR3 in DNA: TGTGCCAGCAGCTTGGGGACTAGCGGAATCCCCAATGAGCAGTTCTTC. It encodes CASSLGTSGIPNEQFF. Using reference TRBV5-6 and TRBJ2-1 for the parts outside the CDR3, the full variable domain is DAGVTQSPTHLIKTRGQQVTLRCSPKSGHDTVSWYQQALGQGPQFIFQYYEEEERQRGNFPDRFSGHQFPNYSSELNVNALLLGDSALYLCASSLGTSGIPNEQFFGPGTRLTVL.